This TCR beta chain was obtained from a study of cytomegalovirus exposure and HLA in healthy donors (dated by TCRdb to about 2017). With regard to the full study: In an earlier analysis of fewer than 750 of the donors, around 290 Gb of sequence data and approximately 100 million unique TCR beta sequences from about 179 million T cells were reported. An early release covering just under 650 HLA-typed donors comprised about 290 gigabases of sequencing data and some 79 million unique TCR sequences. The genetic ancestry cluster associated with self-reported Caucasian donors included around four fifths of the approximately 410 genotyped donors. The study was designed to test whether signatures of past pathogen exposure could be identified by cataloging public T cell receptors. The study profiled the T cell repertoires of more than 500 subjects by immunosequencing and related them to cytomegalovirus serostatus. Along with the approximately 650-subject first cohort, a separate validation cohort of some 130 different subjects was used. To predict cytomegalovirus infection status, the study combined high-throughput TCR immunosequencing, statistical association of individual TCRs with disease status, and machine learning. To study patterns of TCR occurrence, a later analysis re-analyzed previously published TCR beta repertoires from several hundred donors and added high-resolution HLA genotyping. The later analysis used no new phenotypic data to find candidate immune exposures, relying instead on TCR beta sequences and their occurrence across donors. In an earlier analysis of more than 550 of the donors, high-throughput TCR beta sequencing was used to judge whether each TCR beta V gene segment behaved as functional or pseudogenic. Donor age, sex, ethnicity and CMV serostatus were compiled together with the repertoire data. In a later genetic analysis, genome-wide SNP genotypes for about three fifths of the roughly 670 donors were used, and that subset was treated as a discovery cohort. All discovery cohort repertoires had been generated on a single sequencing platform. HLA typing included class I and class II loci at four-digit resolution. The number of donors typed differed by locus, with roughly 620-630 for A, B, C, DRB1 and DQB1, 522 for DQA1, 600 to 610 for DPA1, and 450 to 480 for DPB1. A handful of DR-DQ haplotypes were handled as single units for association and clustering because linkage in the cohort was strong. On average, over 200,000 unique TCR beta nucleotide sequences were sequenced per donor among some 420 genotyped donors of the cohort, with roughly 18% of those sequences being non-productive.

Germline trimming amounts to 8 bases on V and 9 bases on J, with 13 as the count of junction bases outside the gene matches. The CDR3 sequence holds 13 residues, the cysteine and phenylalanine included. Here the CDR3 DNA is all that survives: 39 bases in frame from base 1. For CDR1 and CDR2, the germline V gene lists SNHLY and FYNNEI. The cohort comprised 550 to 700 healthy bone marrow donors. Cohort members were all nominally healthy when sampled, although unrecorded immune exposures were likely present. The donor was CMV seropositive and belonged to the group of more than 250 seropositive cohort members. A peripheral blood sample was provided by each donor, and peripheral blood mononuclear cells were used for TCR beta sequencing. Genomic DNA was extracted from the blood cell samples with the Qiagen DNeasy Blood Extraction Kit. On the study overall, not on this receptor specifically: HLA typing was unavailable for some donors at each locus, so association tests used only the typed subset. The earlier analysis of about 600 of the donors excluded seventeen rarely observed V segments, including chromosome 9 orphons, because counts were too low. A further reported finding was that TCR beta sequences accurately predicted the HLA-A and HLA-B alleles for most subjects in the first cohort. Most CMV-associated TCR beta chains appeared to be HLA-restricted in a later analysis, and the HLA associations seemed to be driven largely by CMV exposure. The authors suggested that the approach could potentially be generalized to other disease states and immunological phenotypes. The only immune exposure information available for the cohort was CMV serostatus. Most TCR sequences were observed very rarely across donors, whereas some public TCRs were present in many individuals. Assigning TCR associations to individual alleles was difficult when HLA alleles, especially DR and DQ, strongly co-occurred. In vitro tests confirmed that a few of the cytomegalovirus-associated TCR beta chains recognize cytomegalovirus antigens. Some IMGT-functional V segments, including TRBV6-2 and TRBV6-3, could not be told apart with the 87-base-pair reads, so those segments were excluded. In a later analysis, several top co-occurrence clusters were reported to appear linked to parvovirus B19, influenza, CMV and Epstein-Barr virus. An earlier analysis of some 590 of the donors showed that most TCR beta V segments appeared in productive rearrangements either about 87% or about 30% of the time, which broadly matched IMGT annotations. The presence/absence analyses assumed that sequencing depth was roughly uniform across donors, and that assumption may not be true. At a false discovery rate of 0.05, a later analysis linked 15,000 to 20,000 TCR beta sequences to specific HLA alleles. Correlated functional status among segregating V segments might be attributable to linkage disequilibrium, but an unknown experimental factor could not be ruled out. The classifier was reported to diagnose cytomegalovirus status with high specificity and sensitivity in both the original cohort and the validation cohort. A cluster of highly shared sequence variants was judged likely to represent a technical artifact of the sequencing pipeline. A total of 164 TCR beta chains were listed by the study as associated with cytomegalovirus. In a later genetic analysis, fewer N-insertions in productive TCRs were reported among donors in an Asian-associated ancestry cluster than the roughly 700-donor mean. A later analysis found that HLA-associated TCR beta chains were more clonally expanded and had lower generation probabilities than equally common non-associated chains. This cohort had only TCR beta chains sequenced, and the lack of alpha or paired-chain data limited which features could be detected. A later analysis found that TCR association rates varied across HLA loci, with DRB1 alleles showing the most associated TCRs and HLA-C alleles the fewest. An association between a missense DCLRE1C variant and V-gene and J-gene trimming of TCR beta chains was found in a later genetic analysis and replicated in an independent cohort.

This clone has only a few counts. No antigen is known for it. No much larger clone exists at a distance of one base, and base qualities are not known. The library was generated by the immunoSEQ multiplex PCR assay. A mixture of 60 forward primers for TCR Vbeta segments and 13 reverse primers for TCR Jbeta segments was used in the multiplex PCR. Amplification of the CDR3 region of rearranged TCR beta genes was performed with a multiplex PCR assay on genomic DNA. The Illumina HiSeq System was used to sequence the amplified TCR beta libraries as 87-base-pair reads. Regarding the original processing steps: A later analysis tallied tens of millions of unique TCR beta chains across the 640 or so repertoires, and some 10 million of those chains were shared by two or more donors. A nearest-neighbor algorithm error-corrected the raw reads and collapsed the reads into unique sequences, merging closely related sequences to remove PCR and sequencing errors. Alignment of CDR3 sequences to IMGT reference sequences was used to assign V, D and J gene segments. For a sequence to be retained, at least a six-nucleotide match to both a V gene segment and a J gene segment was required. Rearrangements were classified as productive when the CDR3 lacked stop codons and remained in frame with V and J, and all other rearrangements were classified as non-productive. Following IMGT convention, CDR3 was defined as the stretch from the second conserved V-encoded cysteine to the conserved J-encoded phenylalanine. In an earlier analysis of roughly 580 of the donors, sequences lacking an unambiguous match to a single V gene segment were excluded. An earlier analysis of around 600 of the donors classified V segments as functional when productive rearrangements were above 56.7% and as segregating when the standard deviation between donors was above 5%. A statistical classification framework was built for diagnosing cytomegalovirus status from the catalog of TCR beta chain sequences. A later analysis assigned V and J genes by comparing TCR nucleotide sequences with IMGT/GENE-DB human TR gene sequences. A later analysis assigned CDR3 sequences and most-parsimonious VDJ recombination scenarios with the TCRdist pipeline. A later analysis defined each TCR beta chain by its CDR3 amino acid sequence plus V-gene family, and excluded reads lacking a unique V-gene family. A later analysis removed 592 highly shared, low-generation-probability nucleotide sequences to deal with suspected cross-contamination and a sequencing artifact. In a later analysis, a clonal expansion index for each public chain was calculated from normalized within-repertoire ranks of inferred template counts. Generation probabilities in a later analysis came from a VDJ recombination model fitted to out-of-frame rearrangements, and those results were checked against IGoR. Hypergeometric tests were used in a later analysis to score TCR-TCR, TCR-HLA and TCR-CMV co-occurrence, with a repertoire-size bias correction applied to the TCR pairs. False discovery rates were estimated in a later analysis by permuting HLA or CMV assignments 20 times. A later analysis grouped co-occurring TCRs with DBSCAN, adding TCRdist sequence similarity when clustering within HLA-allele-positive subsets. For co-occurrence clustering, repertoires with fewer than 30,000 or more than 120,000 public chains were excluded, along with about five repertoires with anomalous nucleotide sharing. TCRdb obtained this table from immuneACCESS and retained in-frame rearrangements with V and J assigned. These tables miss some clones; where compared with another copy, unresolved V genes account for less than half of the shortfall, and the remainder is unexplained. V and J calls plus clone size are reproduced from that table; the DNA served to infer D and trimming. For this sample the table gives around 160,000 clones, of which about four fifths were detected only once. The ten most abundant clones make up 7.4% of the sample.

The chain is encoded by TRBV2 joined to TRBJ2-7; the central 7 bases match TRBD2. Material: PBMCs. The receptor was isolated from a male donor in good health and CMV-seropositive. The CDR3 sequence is CASALERGEGQYF. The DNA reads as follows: TGTGCCAGCGCCCTGGAGCGGGGTGAGGGGCAGTACTTC.